This T cell receptor (beta chain) was found in a study of blood T cell repertoires in COVID-19. Study-level information: From the United States, Italy and Spain came samples of acute and convalescent COVID-19. In each case, the material was cDNA or gDNA derived from T cells, B-cell-depleted T cells, or PBMCs.

Concerning this clone: Possible read error: a much larger clone is one base away.

Trimming shortened V by 1 base and J by 5 bases, and 20 bases separated the two germline ends. The CDR3 runs to 17 residues. CDR1 SNHLY and CDR2 FYNNEI come from the germline V gene. Original handling: Nucleated cell counts were estimated from reference gene primer amplification. Sequenced by immunoSEQ multiplex PCR; TCRdb stores in-frame clones only, minus some. Clone size and V and J calls were adopted from that table, with D and trimming inferred from the DNA. The sample shows 100,000 to 110,000 clones, about 80% of them seen only once. The chain employs TRBV2 and TRBJ1-1; tentatively, D is TRBD1 (6 bases). The sample taken for sequencing was peripheral blood. The clonotype was recovered from an older woman with acute or convalescent COVID-19. The CDR3 nucleotides read TGTGCCAGCAGTGAAGGCAGGGGTTGGGGAAGGTCGACTGAAGCTTTCTTT. The encoded protein is CASSEGRGWGRSTEAFF.